The 26 T cell receptor beta chains listed next were all sequenced from one sample in a study of monozygotic twins with inflammatory bowel disease. TCRdb reprocessed the 5' RACE reads, with one entry per CDR3 protein and no DNA. The table lists roughly 160,000 distinct CDR3 sequences. The specimen sequenced was blood. These receptors came from a human donor with ulcerative colitis or Crohn's disease, or a healthy co-twin of an affected twin (not recorded which).

The V and J genes are TRBV29-1 and TRBJ2-1; TCRdb reports TRBD1, a call that lacks DNA to check it against. Per germline, CDR1 SQVTM and CDR2 ANQGSEA. This CDR3 has 14 residues. The CDR3 loop is CSVLTGGKLNEQFF.

V usage is TRBV7-2 and J usage is TRBJ2-7; the D gene TCRdb calls, TRBD1, cannot be checked with no DNA. The germline V gene encodes CDR1 SGHTA and CDR2 FQGNSA. CDR3 size: 14 residues. The CDR3 region is CASSLSGALNEQYF.

The chain recombines TRBV4-2 with TRBJ1-1. The germline CDR1 and CDR2 sequences are LGHNA and YNFKEQ. The CDR3 spans 15 residues. CDR3 in amino acids: CASSQESGQFNEAFF.

The chain links TRBV2 to TRBJ2-1; TCRdb calls TRBD1, which cannot be checked without DNA. The CDR3 runs to 14 residues. Germline V gene data show CDR1 as SNHLY and CDR2 as FYNNEI. CDR3 loop: CASSDGGPGNEQFF.

The J gene is TRBJ1-5, the V gene TRBV28; the TRBD1 assignment by TCRdb is unverifiable without DNA. Germline V gene data show CDR1 as MDHEN and CDR2 as SYDVKM. This CDR3 contains 15 residues. The CDR3 sequence is CASGKKGHKGKPQHF.

J is TRBJ1-1 and V is TRBV20-1. Germline-derived CDR1 and CDR2 are DFQATT and SNEGSKA (reference sequence). The CDR3 length is 14 residues. The CDR3 sequence: CSASGGSTNTEAFF.

The V and J genes are TRBV2 and TRBJ2-3; TCRdb reports TRBD1, a call that lacks DNA to check it against. CDR3 size: 15 residues. Germline V gene sequence: CDR1 SNHLY, CDR2 FYNNEI. CDR3 amino acids: CASIQGAYLTDTQYF.

This chain joins TRBV12-3 or TRBV12-4 and TRBJ2-5. CDR3 length: 15 residues. The CDR3 is CASSLALGVQETQYF.

J is TRBJ1-2 and V is TRBV6-1; TCRdb names TRBD1, which stays unverified in the absence of DNA. Germline CDR1 and CDR2: MNHNS and SASEGT. This CDR3 is built from 17 residues. The CDR3 here is CASSSRQELQFDYGYTF.

The chain couples TRBV7-3 to TRBJ2-7; TCRdb calls TRBD1, which cannot be checked without DNA. The CDR3 runs 15 residues. CDR1 is SGHTA, CDR2 FQGTGA, per germline. The CDR3: CASSPESGGAYEQYF. The complete variable domain, with remaining parts taken from reference TRBV7-3 and TRBJ2-7, reads GAGVSQTPSNKVTEKGKYVELRCDPISGHTALYWYRQSLGQGPEFLIYFQGTGAADDSGLPNDRFFAVRPEGSVSTLKIQRTERGDSAVYLCASSPESGGAYEQYFGPGTRLTVT.

This chain uses TRBV30 with TRBJ1-5; the TCRdb D gene call, TRBD1, has no DNA to confirm it. CDR1 is GTSNPN, CDR2 SVGIG, per germline (reference sequence). The CDR3 contains 14 residues. CDR3 sequence reads: CAWDWTGWNQPQHF.

V is TRBV6-5 and J is TRBJ1-4; the TCRdb call, TRBD1, lacks DNA for checking. CDR3 length: 15 amino acids. Germline values: CDR1 MNHEY, CDR2 SVGAGI. CDR3: CASSSGAFSNEKLFF.

This chain joins TRBV3-1 and TRBJ2-1; the TCRdb D gene call, TRBD1, has no DNA to confirm it. The V gene's germline CDR1 is LGHDT and CDR2 YNNKEL (reference sequence). This CDR3 spans 12 amino acids. This CDR3 is CASSQQGNEQFF.

The chain is built from TRBV3-1 and TRBJ2-5; TCRdb's D call of TRBD2 is untestable without DNA. Looked up from germline, CDR1 is LGHDT and CDR2 is YNNKEL (reference sequence). The CDR3 covers 15 residues. The chain's CDR3 is CASSQGGLSYGTQYF.

The V gene is TRBV19, the J gene TRBJ1-2; TCRdb reports TRBD1, a call that lacks DNA to check it against. CDR1 and CDR2 (germline): LNHDA, SQIVND (reference sequence). This CDR3 has 14 residues. CDR3 sequence: CASSIPGQGYGYTF.

This rearrangement joins TRBV5-6 to TRBJ2-2; TCRdb names TRBD2, which stays unverified in the absence of DNA. From germline, CDR1 is SGHDT and CDR2 YYEEEE. The CDR3 is 16 residues long. CDR3 residues: CASSLGPLVATGELFF.

The chain carries TRBV12-5 and TRBJ2-5; TCRdb proposes TRBD2, but this gene call is untestable without DNA. Germline lookup yields CDR1 LGHNT and CDR2 FRNRAP. The length of the CDR3 is 18 residues. The CDR3 loop reads CASALTHTSELDRETQYF.

The chain links TRBV4-2 to TRBJ2-2. The CDR3 consists of 14 residues. Germline values: CDR1 LGHNA, CDR2 YNFKEQ. CDR3 sequence: CASSPQGNTGELFF.

The J gene is TRBJ1-4, the V gene TRBV4-2; without DNA, the TCRdb call of TRBD1 cannot be checked. The CDR3 runs 13 residues. Looked up from germline, CDR1 is LGHNA and CDR2 is YNFKEQ. The CDR3 loop is CASSADRVEKLFF.

V is TRBV9 and J is TRBJ1-2. Per germline, CDR1 SGDLS and CDR2 YYNGEE. The CDR3 spans 14 residues. The CDR3 here is CASSVMTTNYGYTF.

CDR3 sequence: CASNPGTSGYNEQFF. The rearrangement joins TRBV19 to TRBJ2-1; TCRdb reports TRBD2, a call that lacks DNA to check it against. The germline V gene has CDR1 LNHDA and CDR2 SQIVND (reference sequence). The length of the CDR3 is 15 residues.

The chain links TRBV5-1 to TRBJ1-2; TCRdb returns TRBD1, unconfirmable since there is no DNA. CDR3 length: 14 amino acids. Germline V gene sequence: CDR1 SGHRS, CDR2 YFSETQ. The CDR3 reads CASSFGQGSYGYTF.

The chain joins TRBV6-5 to TRBJ1-2. The CDR3 is made up of 15 amino acids. Germline V gives CDR1 MNHEY, CDR2 SVGAGI. The CDR3 loop reads CASSYSELTLYGYTF.

The chain couples TRBV12-3 or TRBV12-4 to TRBJ1-4; TCRdb's D call of TRBD1 is untestable without DNA. The CDR3 loop spans 14 amino acids. The CDR3 spells CASSPGSTNEKLFF.

The chain carries TRBV12-3 or TRBV12-4 and TRBJ2-1. The CDR3 contains 11 residues. CDR3 residues: CANSWGNEQFF.

Here the CDR3 reads CASSLAGTTNTGELFF. The chain has TRBV7-2 and TRBJ2-2; the TCRdb D gene call, TRBD2, has no DNA to confirm it. This CDR3 has 16 amino acids. The V gene's germline CDR1 is SGHTA and CDR2 FQGNSA.